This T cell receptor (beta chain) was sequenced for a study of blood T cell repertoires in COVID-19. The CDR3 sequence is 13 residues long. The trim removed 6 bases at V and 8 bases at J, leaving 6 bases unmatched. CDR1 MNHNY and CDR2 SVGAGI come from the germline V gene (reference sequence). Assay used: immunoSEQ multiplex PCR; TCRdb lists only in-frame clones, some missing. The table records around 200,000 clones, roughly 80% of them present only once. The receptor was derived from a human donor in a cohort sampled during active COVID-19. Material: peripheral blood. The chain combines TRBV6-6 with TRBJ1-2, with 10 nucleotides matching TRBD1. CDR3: CASRRQGAEGYTF. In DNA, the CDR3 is TGTGCCAGCAGACGACAGGGGGCGGAGGGCTACACCTTC.